The 7 T cell receptor beta chains reported below all come from one sample, sequenced in a study of T cells in Graves' hyperthyroidism and ophthalmopathy (dated by TCRdb to between 2017 and 2020). The method was multiplex PCR. Sequenced on an Illumina HiSeq 2000. TCR beta CDR3 regions were amplified from RNA transcripts. The first round of RT-PCR for the TCR CDR3 was performed with the HTBI primer set and the Qiagen OneStep RT-PCR kit. Clones were called with MiXCR by TCRdb after fastp trimmed the public reads at Q25, and only in-frame beta chains were retained. Each CDR3 protein gets just one entry, which takes the most common genes and DNA from the rows behind it. The sample includes 500,000 to 750,000 distinct CDR3 sequences, with about 14% observed a single time. Clones ranked in the top ten supply roughly 6.9% of the sample. Source material: blood. Source of these receptors: a woman between 18 and 29 years old with Graves' ophthalmopathy.

This clonotype has just a few counts. The J gene is TRBJ1-1, the V gene TRBV6-1; unclear D gene. Germline V gene data show CDR1 as MNHNS and CDR2 as SASEGT. This CDR3 spans 17 amino acids. Trimming pared 1 base from V and 0 bases from J, leaving 15 bases between. The CDR3 sequence: CASSEGGLGSLNTEAFF. The CDR3 nucleotides are TGTGCCAGCAGTGAAGGAGGCCTGGGAAGCCTGAACACTGAAGCTTTCTTT.

This clonotype was recorded many times. The rearrangement links TRBV30 to TRBJ2-1; 9 bases fit TRBD2. Germline V gene data show CDR1 as GTSNPN and CDR2 as SVGIG (reference sequence). The CDR3 loop spans 13 amino acids. V gave up 2 bases and J gave up 10 bases; unmatched junction bases: 6. CDR3 protein: CAWSSSGRREQFF. In nucleotides, the CDR3 is TGTGCCTGGAGTTCCAGCGGGAGGAGGGAGCAGTTCTTC.

This clonotype was detected ten times or more. V and J are TRBV7-9 and TRBJ2-5; the D gene is possibly TRBD2 (6 bases). V was pared by 4 bases and J by 6 bases, with 21 bases between. This CDR3 has 16 residues. The germline CDR1 and CDR2 sequences are SEHNR and FQNEAQ (reference sequence). Here the CDR3 reads CASSSPSGPEFQTQYF. In nucleotides, the CDR3 is TGTGCCAGCAGCTCCCCGAGCGGGCCAGAGTTCCAGACCCAGTACTTC.

This clonotype was detected ten times or more. V gene TRBV11-3 combines with J gene TRBJ2-7; perhaps TRBD2 as D (6 bases). Germline V CDR1 and CDR2: SGHNT, YENEEA. This CDR3 is 15 amino acids long. The V gene lost 8 bases and the J gene lost 3 bases, with 20 bases spanning the gap. The CDR3 loop is CASSGFGGFGYEQYF. CDR3 coding DNA: TGTGCCAGCTCCGGATTTGGGGGGTTCGGCTACGAGCAGTACTTC.

This clonotype showed up many times. The V call is TRBV11-2, the J call TRBJ2-1; 9 nucleotides line up with TRBD1. The CDR3 extends over 16 amino acids. Germline assignment: CDR1 SGHAT and CDR2 FQNNGV. Germline trimming cut 5 bases from V and 4 bases from J; bases unmatched to any gene: 9. The CDR3 sequence is CASSPRGDRVYNEQFF. The CDR3 DNA follows: TGTGCCAGCAGCCCCCGTGGGGACAGGGTTTACAATGAGCAGTTCTTC.

In its sample, this clonotype was seen a few times. One base away lies a much larger clone, so this may be a sequencing read error. V is TRBV5-4 and J is TRBJ1-5, with D hard to call. The CDR3 is made up of 12 amino acids. Per germline, CDR1 SGHNT and CDR2 YYREEE (reference sequence). With 2 bases removed from V and 4 bases from J, the gap between germline ends came to 4 bases. CDR3 sequence reads: CASSFQNQPQHF. The CDR3 coding sequence is TGTGCCAGCAGCTTCCAGAATCAGCCCCAGCATTTT.

Ten or more counts support this clonotype. J is TRBJ2-1 and V is TRBV5-6; D tentatively reads TRBD1 or TRBD2 (5 bases each). The V gene's germline CDR1 is SGHDT and CDR2 YYEEEE. Trimming removed 3 bases from V and 0 bases from J, with 13 bases in between. The CDR3 totals 16 residues. This chain's CDR3 is CASSSVGVSSYNEQFF. The CDR3 DNA follows: TGTGCCAGCAGCTCGGTGGGGGTAAGCTCCTACAATGAGCAGTTCTTC.